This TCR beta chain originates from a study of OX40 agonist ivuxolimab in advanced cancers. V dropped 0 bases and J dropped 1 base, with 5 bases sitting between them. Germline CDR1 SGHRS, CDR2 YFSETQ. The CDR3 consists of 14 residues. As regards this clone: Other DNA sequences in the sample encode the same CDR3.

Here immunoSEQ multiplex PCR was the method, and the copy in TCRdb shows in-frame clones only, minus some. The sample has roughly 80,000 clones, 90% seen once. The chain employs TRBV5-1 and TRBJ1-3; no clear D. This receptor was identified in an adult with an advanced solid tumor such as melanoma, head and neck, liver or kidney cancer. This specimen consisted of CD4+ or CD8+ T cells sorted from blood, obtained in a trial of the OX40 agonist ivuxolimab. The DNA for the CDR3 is TGCGCCAGCAGCTTGGGAATTTCTGGAAACACCATATATTTT. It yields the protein CASSLGISGNTIYF. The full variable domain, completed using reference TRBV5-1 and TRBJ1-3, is KAGVTQTPRYLIKTRGQQVTLSCSPISGHRSVSWYQQTPGQGLQFLFEYFSETQRNKGNFPGRFSGRQFSNSRSEMNVSTLELGDSALYLCASSLGISGNTIYFGEGSWLTVV.